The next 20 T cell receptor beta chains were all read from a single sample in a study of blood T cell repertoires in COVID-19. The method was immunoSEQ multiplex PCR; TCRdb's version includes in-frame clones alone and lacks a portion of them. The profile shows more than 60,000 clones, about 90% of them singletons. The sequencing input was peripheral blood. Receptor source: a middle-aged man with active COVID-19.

The CDR3 sequence: CASSVRQGSGYTF. CDR3 nucleotides: TGTGCCAGCAGCGTGAGACAGGGGAGCGGCTACACCTTC. This rearrangement joins TRBV5-4 to TRBJ1-2, with 8 bases matching TRBD1. This CDR3 has 13 amino acids. CDR1 is SGHNT, CDR2 YYREEE, per germline (reference sequence). J was trimmed by 8 bases and V by 4 bases; bases with no gene match: 7.

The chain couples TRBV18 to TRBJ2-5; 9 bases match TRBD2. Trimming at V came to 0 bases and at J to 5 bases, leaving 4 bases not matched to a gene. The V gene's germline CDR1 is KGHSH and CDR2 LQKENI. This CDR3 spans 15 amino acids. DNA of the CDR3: TGTGCCAGCTCACCACCTCTAGCGGGGTCGGAGACCCAGTACTTC. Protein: CASSPPLAGSETQYF. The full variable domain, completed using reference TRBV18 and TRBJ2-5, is NAGVMQNPRHLVRRRGQEARLRCSPMKGHSHVYWYRQLPEEGLKFMVYLQKENIIDESGMPKERFSAEFPKEGPSILRIQQVVRGDSAAYFCASSPPLAGSETQYFGPGTRLLVL.

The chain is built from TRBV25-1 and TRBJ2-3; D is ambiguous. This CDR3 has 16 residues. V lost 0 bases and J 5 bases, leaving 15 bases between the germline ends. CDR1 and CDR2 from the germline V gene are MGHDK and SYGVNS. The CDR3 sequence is CASSEYPAVARDTQYF. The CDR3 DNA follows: TGTGCCAGCAGTGAATACCCCGCCGTGGCCAGAGATACGCAGTATTTT.

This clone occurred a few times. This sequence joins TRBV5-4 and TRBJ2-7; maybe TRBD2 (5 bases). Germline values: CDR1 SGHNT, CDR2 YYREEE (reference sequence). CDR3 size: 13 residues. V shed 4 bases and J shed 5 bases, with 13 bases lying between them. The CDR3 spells CASSGTSSHEQYF. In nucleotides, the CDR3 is TGTGCCAGCAGCGGAACTAGTTCCCACGAGCAGTACTTC.

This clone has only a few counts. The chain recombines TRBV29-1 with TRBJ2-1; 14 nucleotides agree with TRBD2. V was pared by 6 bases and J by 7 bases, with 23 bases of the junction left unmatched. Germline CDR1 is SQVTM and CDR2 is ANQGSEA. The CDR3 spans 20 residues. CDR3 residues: CSVPWRGGLAGVLRMNEQFF. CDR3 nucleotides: TGCAGCGTCCCTTGGCGGGGGGGACTAGCGGGAGTACTAAGGATGAATGAGCAGTTCTTC.

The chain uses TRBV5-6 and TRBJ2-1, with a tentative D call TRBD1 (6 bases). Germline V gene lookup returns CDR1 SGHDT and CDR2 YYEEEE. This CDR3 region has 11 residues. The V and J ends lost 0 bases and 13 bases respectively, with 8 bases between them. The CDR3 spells CASSLGQVQFF. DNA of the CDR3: TGTGCCAGCAGCTTGGGACAGGTTCAGTTCTTC. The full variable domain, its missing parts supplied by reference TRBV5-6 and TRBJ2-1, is DAGVTQSPTHLIKTRGQQVTLRCSPKSGHDTVSWYQQALGQGPQFIFQYYEEEERQRGNFPDRFSGHQFPNYSSELNVNALLLGDSALYLCASSLGQVQFFGPGTRLTVL.

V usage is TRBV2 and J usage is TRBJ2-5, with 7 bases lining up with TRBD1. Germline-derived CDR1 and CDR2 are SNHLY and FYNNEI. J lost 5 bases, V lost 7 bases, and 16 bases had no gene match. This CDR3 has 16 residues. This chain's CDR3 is CASIFPGTVGKETQYF. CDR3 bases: TGTGCCAGCATCTTTCCCGGGACAGTCGGAAAGGAGACCCAGTACTTC.

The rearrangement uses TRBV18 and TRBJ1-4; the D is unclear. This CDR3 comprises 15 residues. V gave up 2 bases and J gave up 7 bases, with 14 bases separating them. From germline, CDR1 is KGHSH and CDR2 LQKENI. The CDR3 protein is CASSPERTEGEKLFF. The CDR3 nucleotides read TGTGCCAGCTCACCAGAGAGGACGGAGGGTGAAAAACTGTTTTTT.

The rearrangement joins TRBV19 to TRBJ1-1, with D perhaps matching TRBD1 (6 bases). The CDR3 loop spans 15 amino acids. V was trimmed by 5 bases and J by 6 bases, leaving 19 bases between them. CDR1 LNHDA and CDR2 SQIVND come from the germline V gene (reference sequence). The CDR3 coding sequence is TGTGCCAGTAGTTCCACCGGGACAAGGCTAGCTGAAGCTTTCTTT. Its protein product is CASSSTGTRLAEAFF.

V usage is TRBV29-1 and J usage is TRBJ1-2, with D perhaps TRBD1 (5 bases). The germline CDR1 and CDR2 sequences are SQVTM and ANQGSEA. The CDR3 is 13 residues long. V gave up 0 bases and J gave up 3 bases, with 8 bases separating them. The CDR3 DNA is TGCAGCGTTGAAGATCAGACAGACTATGGCTACACCTTC. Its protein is CSVEDQTDYGYTF.

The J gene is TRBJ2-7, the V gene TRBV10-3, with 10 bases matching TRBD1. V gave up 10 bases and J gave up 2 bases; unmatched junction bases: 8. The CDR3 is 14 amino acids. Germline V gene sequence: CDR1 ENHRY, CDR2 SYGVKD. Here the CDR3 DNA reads TGTGCCAGCCAGCCCGGGACAGGGGCCTACGAGCAGTACTTC. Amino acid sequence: CASQPGTGAYEQYF.

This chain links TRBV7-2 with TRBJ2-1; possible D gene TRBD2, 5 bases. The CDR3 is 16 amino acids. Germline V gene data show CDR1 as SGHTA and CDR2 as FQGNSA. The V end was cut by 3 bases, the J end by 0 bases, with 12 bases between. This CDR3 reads CASSFVGATSYNEQFF. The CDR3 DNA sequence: TGTGCCAGCAGCTTTGTGGGAGCGACCTCCTACAATGAGCAGTTCTTC.

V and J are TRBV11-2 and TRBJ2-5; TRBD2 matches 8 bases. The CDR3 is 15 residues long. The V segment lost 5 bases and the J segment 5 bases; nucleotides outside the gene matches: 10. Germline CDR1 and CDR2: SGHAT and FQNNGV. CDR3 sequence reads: CASSRTERERETQYF. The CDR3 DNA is TGTGCCAGCAGCCGAACAGAGCGGGAGCGCGAGACCCAGTACTTC.

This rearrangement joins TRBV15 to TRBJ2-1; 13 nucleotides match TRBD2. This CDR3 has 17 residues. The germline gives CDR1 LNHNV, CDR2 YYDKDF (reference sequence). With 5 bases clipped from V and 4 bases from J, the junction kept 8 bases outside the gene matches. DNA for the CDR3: TGTGCCACCAGCCTATTCAAACTAGCGGGGGGGTACAATGAGCAGTTCTTC. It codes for CATSLFKLAGGYNEQFF.

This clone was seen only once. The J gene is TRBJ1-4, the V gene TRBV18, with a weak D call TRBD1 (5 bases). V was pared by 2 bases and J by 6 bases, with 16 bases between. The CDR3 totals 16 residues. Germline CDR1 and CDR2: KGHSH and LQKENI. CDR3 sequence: CASSPIPGFGDEKLFF. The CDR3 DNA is TGTGCCAGCTCACCAATCCCAGGGTTTGGGGATGAAAAACTGTTTTTT.

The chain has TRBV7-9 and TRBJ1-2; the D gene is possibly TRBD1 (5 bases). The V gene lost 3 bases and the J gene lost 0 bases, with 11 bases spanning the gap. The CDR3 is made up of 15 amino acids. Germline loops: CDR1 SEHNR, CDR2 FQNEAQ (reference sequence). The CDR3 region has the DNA TGTGCCAGCAGCTTGAATGGAGGGGCTAACTATGGCTACACCTTC. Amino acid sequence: CASSLNGGANYGYTF.

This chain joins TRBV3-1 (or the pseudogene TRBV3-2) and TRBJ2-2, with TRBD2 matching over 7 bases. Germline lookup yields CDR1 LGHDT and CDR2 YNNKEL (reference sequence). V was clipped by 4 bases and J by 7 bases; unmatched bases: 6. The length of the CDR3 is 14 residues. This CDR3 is CASSLAGGDGELFF. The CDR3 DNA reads TGTGCCAGCAGCCTAGCGGGTGGGGACGGGGAGCTGTTTTTT.

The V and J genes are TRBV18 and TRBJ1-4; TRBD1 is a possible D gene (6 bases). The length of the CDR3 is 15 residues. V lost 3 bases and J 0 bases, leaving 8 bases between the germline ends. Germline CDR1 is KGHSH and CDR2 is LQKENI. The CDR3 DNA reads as TGTGCCAGCTCACCTAGGACAGCAACTAATGAAAAACTGTTTTTT. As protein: CASSPRTATNEKLFF.

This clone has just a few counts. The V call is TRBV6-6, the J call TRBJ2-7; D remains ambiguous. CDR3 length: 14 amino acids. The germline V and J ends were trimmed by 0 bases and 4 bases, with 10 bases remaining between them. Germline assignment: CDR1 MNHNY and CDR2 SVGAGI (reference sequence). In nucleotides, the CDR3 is TGTGCCAGCAGTTACTCGGTCTCAGGATACGAGCAGTACTTC. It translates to CASSYSVSGYEQYF.

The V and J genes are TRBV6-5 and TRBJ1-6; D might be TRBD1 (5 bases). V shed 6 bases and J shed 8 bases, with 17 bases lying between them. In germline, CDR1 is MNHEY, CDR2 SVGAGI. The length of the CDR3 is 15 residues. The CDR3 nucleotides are TGTGCCAGCAGCCTGACAGTTCCTGAGGATTCACCCCTCCACTTT. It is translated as CASSLTVPEDSPLHF.